This entry is about one T cell receptor beta chain. Its antigen is not identified. The sample is drawn from a study of T cell responses to AZD1222 COVID-19 vaccine. Study-wide findings and caveats: Baseline antibody screening turned up just a handful of seropositive AZD1222 recipients.

Sequencing used immunoSEQ multiplex PCR; TCRdb keeps in-frame clones, though not all of them. The sample includes approximately 150,000 clones, 90% to 95% of them seen just once. In germline, CDR1 is MDHEN, CDR2 SYDVKM. V lost 7 bases and J lost 0, with 13 bases in between. The CDR3 runs to 16 residues. The TCR comes from an adult who received the AZD1222 COVID-19 vaccine. The rearrangement joins TRBV28 to TRBJ2-6, with TRBD2 as a possible D gene (5 bases). The starting material was peripheral blood, obtained 28 days after the second AZD1222 dose. The CDR3 reads CASTPGVYSGANVLTF. The CDR3 nucleotides are TGTGCCAGCACCCCCGGGGTCTACTCTGGGGCCAACGTCCTGACTTTC.